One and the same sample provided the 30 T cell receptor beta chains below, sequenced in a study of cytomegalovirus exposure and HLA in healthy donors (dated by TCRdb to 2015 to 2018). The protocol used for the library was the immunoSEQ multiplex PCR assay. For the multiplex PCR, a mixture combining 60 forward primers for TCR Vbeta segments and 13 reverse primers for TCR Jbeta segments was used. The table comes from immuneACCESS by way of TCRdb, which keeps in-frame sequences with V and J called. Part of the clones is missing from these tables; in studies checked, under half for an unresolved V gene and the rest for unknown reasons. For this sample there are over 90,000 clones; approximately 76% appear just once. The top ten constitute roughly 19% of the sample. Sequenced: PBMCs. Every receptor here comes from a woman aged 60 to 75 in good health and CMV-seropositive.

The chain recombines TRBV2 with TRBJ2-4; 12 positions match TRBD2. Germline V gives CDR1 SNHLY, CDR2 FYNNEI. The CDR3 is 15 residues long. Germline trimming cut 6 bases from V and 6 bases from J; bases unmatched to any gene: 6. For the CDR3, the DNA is TGTGCCAGCAGAGGCCTAGCGGGGGGGGGAAACATTCAGTACTTC. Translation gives CASRGLAGGGNIQYF.

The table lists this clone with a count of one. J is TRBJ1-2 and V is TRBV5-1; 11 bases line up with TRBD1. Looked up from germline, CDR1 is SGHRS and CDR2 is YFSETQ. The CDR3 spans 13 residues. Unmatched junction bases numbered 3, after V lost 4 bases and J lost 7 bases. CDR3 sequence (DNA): TGCGCCAGCAGCCCCGGACAGGGGGCTGGCTACACCTTC. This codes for CASSPGQGAGYTF. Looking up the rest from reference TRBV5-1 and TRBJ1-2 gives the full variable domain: KAGVTQTPRYLIKTRGQQVTLSCSPISGHRSVSWYQQTPGQGLQFLFEYFSETQRNKGNFPGRFSGRQFSNSRSEMNVSTLELGDSALYLCASSPGQGAGYTFGSGTRLTVV.

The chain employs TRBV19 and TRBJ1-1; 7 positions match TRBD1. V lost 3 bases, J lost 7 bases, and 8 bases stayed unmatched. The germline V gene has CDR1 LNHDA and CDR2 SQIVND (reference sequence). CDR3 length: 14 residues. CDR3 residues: CASSIGAQGSEAFF. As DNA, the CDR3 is TGTGCCAGTAGTATTGGGGCACAGGGGAGTGAAGCTTTCTTT.

The CDR3 sequence: CASSLAGATEQFF. In DNA form, the CDR3 reads TGTGCCAGCTCATTAGCGGGAGCTACTGAGCAGTTCTTC. The J gene is TRBJ2-1, the V gene TRBV18, with 9 positions matching TRBD2. Germline trimming cut 5 bases from V and 9 bases from J; bases unmatched to any gene: 5. Germline loops: CDR1 KGHSH, CDR2 LQKENI. The CDR3 sequence is 13 residues long.

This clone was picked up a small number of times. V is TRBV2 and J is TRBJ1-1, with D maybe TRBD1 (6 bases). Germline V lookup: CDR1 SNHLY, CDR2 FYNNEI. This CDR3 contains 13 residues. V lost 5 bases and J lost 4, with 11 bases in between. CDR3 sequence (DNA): TGTGCCAGCAGTCCAACAGGGACCACTGAAGCTTTCTTT. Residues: CASSPTGTTEAFF.

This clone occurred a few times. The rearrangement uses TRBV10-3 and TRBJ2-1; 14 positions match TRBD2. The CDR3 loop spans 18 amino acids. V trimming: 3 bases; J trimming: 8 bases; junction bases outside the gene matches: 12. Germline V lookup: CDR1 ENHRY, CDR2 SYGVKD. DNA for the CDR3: TGTGCCATCAGTGATATTTCGGCGCGACTAGCGGGAGGGCATGAGCAGTTCTTC. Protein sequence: CAISDISARLAGGHEQFF.

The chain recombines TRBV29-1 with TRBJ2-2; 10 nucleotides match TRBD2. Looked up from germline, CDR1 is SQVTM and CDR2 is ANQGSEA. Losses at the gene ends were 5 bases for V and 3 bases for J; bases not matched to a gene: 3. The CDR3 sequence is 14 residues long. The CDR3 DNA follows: TGCAGCGTTCAGCGGGAGGGCCACACCGGGGAGCTGTTTTTT. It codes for CSVQREGHTGELFF.

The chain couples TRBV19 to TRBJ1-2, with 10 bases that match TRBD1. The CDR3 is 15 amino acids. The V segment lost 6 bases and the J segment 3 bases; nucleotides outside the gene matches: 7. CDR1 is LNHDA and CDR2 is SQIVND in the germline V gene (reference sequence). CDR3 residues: CASRTTGGVDYGYTF. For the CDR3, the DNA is TGTGCCAGTAGAACGACAGGGGGCGTCGACTATGGCTACACCTTC.

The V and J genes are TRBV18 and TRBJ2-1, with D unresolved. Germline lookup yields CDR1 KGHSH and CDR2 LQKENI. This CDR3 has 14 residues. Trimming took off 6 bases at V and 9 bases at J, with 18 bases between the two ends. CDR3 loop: CASSQLQASSEQFF. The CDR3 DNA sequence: TGTGCCAGCTCCCAGCTGCAGGCGAGCAGTGAGCAGTTCTTC.

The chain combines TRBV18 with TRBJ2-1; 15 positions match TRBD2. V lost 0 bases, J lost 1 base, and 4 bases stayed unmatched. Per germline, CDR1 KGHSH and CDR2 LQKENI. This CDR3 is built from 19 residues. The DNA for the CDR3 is TGTGCCAGCTCACCACCGGGACTAGCGGGAGGAGGATCCTACAATGAGCAGTTCTTC. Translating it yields CASSPPGLAGGGSYNEQFF. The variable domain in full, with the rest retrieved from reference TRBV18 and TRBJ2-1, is NAGVMQNPRHLVRRRGQEARLRCSPMKGHSHVYWYRQLPEEGLKFMVYLQKENIIDESGMPKERFSAEFPKEGPSILRIQQVVRGDSAAYFCASSPPGLAGGGSYNEQFFGPGTRLTVL.

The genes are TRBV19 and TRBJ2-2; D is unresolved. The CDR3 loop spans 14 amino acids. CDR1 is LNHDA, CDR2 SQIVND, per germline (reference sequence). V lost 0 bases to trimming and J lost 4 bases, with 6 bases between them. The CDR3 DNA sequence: TGTGCCAGTAGTATAGACGCCAGCACCGGGGAGCTGTTTTTT. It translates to CASSIDASTGELFF. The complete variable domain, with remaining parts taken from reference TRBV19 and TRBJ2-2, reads DGGITQSPKYLFRKEGQNVTLSCEQNLNHDAMYWYRQDPGQGLRLIYYSQIVNDFQKGDIAEGYSVSREKKESFPLTVTSAQKNPTAFYLCASSIDASTGELFFGEGSRLTVL.

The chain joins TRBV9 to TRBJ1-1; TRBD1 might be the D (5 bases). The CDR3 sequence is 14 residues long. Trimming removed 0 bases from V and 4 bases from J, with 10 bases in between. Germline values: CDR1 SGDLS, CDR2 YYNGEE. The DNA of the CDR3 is TGTGCCAGCAGCGTAGCAGGGTTGGGCACTGAAGCTTTCTTT. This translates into CASSVAGLGTEAFF.

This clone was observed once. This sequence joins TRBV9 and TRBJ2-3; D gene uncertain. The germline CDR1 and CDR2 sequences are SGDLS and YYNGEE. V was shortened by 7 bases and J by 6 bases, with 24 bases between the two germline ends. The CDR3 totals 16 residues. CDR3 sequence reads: CASSITPSVRSDTQYF. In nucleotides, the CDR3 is TGTGCCAGCTCCATAACGCCCAGCGTTCGTTCCGATACGCAGTATTTT.

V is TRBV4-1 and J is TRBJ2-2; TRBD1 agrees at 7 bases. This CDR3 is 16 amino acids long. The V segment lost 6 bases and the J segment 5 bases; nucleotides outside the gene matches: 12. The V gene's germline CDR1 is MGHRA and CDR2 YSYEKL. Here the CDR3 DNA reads TGCGCCAGCAGAGGCCCGCAAGGGGGCAGAACCGGGGAGCTGTTTTTT. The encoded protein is CASRGPQGGRTGELFF.

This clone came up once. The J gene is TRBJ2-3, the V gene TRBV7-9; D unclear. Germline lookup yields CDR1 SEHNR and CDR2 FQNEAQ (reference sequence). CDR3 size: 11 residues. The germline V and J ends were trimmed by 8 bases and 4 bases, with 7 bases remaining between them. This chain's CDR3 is CASAEADTQYF. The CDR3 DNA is TGTGCCAGCGCCGAGGCAGATACGCAGTATTTT.

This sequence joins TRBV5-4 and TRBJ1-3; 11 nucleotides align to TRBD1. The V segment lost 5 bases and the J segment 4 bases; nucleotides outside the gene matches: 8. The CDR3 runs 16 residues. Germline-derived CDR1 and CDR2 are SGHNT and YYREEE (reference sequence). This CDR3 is CASSYGQGAGGNTIYF. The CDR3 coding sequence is TGTGCCAGCAGTTATGGACAGGGGGCGGGAGGAAACACCATATATTTT.

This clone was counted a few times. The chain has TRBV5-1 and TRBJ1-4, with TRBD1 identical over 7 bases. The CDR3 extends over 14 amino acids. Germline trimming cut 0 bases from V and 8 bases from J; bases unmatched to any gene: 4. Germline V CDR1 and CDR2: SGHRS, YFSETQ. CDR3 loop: CASSLDQGGEKLFF. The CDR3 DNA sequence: TGCGCCAGCAGCTTGGACCAAGGGGGCGAAAAACTGTTTTTT.

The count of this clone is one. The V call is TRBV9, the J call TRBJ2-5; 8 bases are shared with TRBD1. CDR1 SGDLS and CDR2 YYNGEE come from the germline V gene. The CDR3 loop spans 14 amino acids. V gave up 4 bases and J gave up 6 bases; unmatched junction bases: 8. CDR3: CASSLGQGGKTQYF. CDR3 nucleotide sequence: TGTGCCAGCAGCCTAGGACAGGGTGGAAAGACCCAGTACTTC.

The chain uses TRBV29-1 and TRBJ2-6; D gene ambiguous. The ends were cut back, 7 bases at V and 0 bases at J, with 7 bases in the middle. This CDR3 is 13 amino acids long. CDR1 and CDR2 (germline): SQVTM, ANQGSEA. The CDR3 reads CSAAVSGANVLTF. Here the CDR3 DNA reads TGCAGCGCTGCGGTCTCTGGGGCCAACGTCCTGACTTTC.

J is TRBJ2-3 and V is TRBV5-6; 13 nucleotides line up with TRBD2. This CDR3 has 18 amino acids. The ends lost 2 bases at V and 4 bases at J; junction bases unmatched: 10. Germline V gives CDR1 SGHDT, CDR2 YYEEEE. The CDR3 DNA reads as TGTGCCAGCAGCTTCGGACTAGCGGGAGTCATATCTTCAGATACGCAGTATTTT. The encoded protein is CASSFGLAGVISSDTQYF.

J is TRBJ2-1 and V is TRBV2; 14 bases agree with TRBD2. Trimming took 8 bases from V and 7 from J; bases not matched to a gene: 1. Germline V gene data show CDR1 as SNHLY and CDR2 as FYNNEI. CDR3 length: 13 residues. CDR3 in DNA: TGTGCCAGCGGGACTAGCGGGAGAAATGAGCAGTTCTTC. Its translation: CASGTSGRNEQFF. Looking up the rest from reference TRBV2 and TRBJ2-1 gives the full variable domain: EPEVTQTPSHQVTQMGQEVILRCVPISNHLYFYWYRQILGQKVEFLVSFYNNEISEKSEIFDDQFSVERPDGSNFTLKIRSTKLEDSAMYFCASGTSGRNEQFFGPGTRLTVL.

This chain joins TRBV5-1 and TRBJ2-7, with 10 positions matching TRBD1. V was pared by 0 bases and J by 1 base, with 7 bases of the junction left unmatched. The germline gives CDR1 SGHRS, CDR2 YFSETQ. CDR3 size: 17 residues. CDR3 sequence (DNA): TGCGCCAGCAGCTTGGCCTTGCGGACAGGGGGGTCCTACGAGCAGTACTTC. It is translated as CASSLALRTGGSYEQYF.

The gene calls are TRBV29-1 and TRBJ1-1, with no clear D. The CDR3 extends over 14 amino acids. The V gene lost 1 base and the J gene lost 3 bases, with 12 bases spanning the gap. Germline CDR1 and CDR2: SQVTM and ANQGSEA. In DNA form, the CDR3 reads TGCAGCGTTGAAGGCCGTCAGAAATACACTGAAGCTTTCTTT. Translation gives CSVEGRQKYTEAFF.

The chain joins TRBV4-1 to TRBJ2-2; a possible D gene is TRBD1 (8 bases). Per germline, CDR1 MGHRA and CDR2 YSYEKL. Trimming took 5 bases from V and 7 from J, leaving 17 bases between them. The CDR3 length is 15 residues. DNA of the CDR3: TGCGCCAGCAGCATCCCGACAGGGGAGGGCGGGGAGCTGTTTTTT. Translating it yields CASSIPTGEGGELFF.

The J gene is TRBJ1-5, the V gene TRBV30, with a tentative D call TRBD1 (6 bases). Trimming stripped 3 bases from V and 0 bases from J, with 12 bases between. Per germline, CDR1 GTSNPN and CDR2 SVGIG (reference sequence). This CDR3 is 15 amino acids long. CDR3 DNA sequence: TGTGCCTGGAGCCAACAGGGATATAGCAATCAGCCCCAGCATTTT. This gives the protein CAWSQQGYSNQPQHF.

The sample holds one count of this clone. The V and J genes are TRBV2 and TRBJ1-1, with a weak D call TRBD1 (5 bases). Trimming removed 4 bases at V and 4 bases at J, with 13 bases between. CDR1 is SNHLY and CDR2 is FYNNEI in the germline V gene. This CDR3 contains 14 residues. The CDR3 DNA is TGTGCCAGCAGTGTCGGACGGAGGGGCACTGAAGCTTTCTTT. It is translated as CASSVGRRGTEAFF. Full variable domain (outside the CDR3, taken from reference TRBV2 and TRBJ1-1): EPEVTQTPSHQVTQMGQEVILRCVPISNHLYFYWYRQILGQKVEFLVSFYNNEISEKSEIFDDQFSVERPDGSNFTLKIRSTKLEDSAMYFCASSVGRRGTEAFFGQGTRLTVV.

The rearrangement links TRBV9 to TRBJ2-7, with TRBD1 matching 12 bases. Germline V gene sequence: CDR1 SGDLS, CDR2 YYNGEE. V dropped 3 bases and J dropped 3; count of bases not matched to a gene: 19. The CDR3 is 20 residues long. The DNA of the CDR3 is TGTGCCAGCAGCGGTGAAAGTCGGGGGAGGGGACAGGGGGCCTTCTACGAGCAGTACTTC. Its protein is CASSGESRGRGQGAFYEQYF.

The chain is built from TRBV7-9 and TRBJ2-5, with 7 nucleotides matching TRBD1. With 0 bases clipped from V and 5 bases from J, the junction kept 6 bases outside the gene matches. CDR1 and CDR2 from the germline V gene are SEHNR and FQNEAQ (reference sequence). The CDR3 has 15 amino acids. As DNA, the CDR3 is TGTGCCAGCAGCTTAGCGGGACAGCAGTCGGAGACCCAGTACTTC. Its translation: CASSLAGQQSETQYF.

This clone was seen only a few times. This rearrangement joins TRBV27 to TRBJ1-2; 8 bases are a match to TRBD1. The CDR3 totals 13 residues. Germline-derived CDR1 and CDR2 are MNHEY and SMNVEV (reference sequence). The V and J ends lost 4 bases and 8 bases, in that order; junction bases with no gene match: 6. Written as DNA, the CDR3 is TGTGCCAGCAGTTCCACAGGGGGTTGGGGCTACACCTTC. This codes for CASSSTGGWGYTF.

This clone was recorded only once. CDR3 sequence (DNA): TGTGCCAGCAGCTTATCTAGCGGGAGTGGTTGGGAGTCCTACGAGCAGTACTTC. It yields the protein CASSLSSGSGWESYEQYF. This chain uses TRBV11-2 with TRBJ2-7; TRBD2 aligns across 10 bases. The CDR3 is 18 residues long. The J segment lost 1 base and the V segment lost 2 bases, leaving 11 bases of the junction unmatched. Germline CDR1 reads SGHAT; CDR2 reads FQNNGV.